Each of the 23 T cell receptor beta chains below was sequenced from the same sample in a study of cytomegalovirus exposure and HLA in healthy donors. Data came from immunoSEQ multiplex PCR; TCRdb stores just in-frame clones and leaves some out. Here the sample spans 150,000 to 200,000 clones, roughly 96% being singletons. Material: PBMCs. These TCRs come from a woman between 18 and 29 years old in good health and CMV-seronegative.

Comment on this clone: This same CDR3 is encoded by further DNA sequences in the sample. This sequence joins TRBV7-2 and TRBJ1-5; D uncertain. V was cut by 0 bases and J by 7 bases, with 7 bases left in between. The CDR3 has 13 residues. Germline values: CDR1 SGHTA, CDR2 FQGNSA. In nucleotides, the CDR3 is TGTGCCAGCAGCTTAGCTGAGAACCAGCCCCAGCATTTT. The encoded protein is CASSLAENQPQHF. The full variable domain, in which reference TRBV7-2 and TRBJ1-5 provide the parts outside the CDR3, is GAGVSQSPSNKVTEKGKDVELRCDPISGHTALYWYRQSLGQGLEFLIYFQGNSAPDKSGLPSDRFSAERTGGSVSTLTIQRTQQEDSAVYLCASSLAENQPQHFGDGTRLSIL.

The V call is TRBV2, the J call TRBJ2-7; 13 bases are a match to TRBD2. The CDR3 is 16 amino acids. The trim removed 4 bases at V and 3 bases at J, leaving 6 bases unmatched. Germline V gives CDR1 SNHLY, CDR2 FYNNEI. In DNA form, the CDR3 reads TGTGCCAGCAGTGCCCTCGGGACTAGCGGGGACTACGAGCAGTACTTC. Translated: CASSALGTSGDYEQYF.

The chain uses TRBV29-1 and TRBJ2-7; D is undetermined. Germline CDR1 is SQVTM and CDR2 is ANQGSEA. With 3 bases removed from V and 0 bases from J, the gap between germline ends came to 3 bases. CDR3 length: 11 residues. As DNA, the CDR3 is TGCAGCGTTGACAGCTCCTACGAGCAGTACTTC. Protein sequence: CSVDSSYEQYF.

The chain combines TRBV2 with TRBJ1-3; TRBD1 might be the D (5 bases). Germline V gene data show CDR1 as SNHLY and CDR2 as FYNNEI. Trimming pared 5 bases from V and 2 bases from J, leaving 13 bases between. This CDR3 has 15 residues. CDR3 in amino acids: CASSPVRTTGNTIYF. CDR3 nucleotide sequence: TGTGCCAGCAGTCCTGTCCGGACAACTGGAAACACCATATATTTT.

This sequence joins TRBV9 and TRBJ1-2; maybe TRBD1 (6 bases). The ends were cut back, 2 bases at V and 7 bases at J, with 15 bases in the middle. Germline V gene sequence: CDR1 SGDLS, CDR2 YYNGEE. This CDR3 has 14 amino acids. The CDR3 sequence is CASSVQVGASGYTF. CDR3 DNA sequence: TGTGCCAGCAGCGTGCAGGTGGGGGCTAGTGGCTACACCTTC.

The chain recombines TRBV5-1 with TRBJ2-5, with 12 bases fitting TRBD2. V shed 0 bases, J shed 5 bases, and the junction held 2 bases outside the gene matches. The CDR3 is 15 amino acids. Germline CDR1 is SGHRS and CDR2 is YFSETQ. The CDR3 sequence is CASSLGTSGKETQYF. CDR3 DNA: TGCGCCAGCAGCTTGGGGACTAGCGGGAAGGAGACCCAGTACTTC.

The V gene is TRBV2, the J gene TRBJ1-2, with 11 bases lining up with TRBD1. The CDR3 spans 18 residues. V shed 4 bases and J 5 bases; nucleotides not matched to a gene: 15. The germline V gene has CDR1 SNHLY and CDR2 FYNNEI. CDR3 amino acids: CASSAHAGWTGGGYGYTF. CDR3 nucleotides: TGTGCCAGCAGTGCTCATGCGGGATGGACAGGGGGCGGATATGGCTACACCTTC.

This clone was seen just once. The chain carries TRBV15 and TRBJ1-4; tentatively, D is TRBD1 (6 bases). Germline V gives CDR1 LNHNV, CDR2 YYDKDF (reference sequence). The CDR3 totals 18 residues. The ends were cut back, 1 base at V and 0 bases at J, with 15 bases in the middle. The CDR3 DNA follows: TGTGCCACCAGCAGAGGGAGAGCGAACAGGGCAACTAATGAAAAACTGTTTTTT. This codes for CATSRGRANRATNEKLFF.

In DNA, the CDR3 is TGTGCCAGCAGTAAGACAGGGGATGGTGGCTACACCTTC. Its translation: CASSKTGDGGYTF. V gene TRBV2 combines with J gene TRBJ1-2, with 8 bases that match TRBD1. The length of the CDR3 is 13 residues. The trim removed 5 bases at V and 7 bases at J, leaving 6 bases unmatched. The germline V gene encodes CDR1 SNHLY and CDR2 FYNNEI.

As to this clone: Its ends do not fully match the called genes, so a read error is possible. The genes are TRBV7-7 and TRBJ2-3; no reliable D call. The length of the CDR3 is 13 residues. Germline V gene sequence: CDR1 SSHAT, CDR2 FNYEAQ (reference sequence). In nucleotides, the CDR3 is TGTGCTAGCAGCCGAGCTTACGCAGATACGCAGTATTTT. Its translation is CASSRAYADTQYF.

Turning to this clone: The sample has other DNA sequences that encode this CDR3 too. This rearrangement joins TRBV7-2 to TRBJ2-1, with unresolved D. Germline CDR1 reads SGHTA; CDR2 reads FQGNSA. V was trimmed by 3 bases and J by 7 bases, leaving 4 bases between them. This CDR3 is built from 11 residues. DNA for the CDR3: TGTGCCAGCAGCTTCCTGAATGAGCAGTTCTTC. Its translation: CASSFLNEQFF.

The chain uses TRBV5-6 and TRBJ1-4; TRBD1 agrees at 12 bases. CDR1 is SGHDT and CDR2 is YYEEEE in the germline V gene. Trimming took 3 bases from V and 8 from J; bases not matched to a gene: 8. The CDR3 length is 16 residues. The CDR3 nucleotides are TGTGCCAGCAGCTCAAGGGACAGGGGGCGTATGGAAAAACTGTTTTTT. Translating gives CASSSRDRGRMEKLFF.

This chain connects TRBV7-9 to TRBJ2-7; D perhaps matches TRBD1 (5 bases). This CDR3 contains 12 residues. Germline V lookup: CDR1 SEHNR, CDR2 FQNEAQ (reference sequence). V gave up 2 bases and J gave up 5 bases, with 7 bases separating them. The CDR3 reads CASSLTGDEQYF. In DNA, the CDR3 is TGTGCCAGCAGCTTAACAGGCGACGAGCAGTACTTC. Together with reference TRBV7-9 and TRBJ2-7, the CDR3 gives the full variable domain: DTGVSQNPRHKITKRGQNVTFRCDPISEHNRLYWYRQTLGQGPEFLTYFQNEAQLEKSRLLSDRFSAERPKGSFSTLEIQRTEQGDSAMYLCASSLTGDEQYFGPGTRLTVT.

The rearrangement joins TRBV7-2 to TRBJ2-3, with D tentatively TRBD1 (5 bases). This CDR3 region has 17 residues. Germline CDR1 and CDR2: SGHTA and FQGNSA. V was trimmed by 1 base and J by 2 bases, leaving 16 bases between them. The CDR3 DNA is TGTGCCAGCAGCTTAGACGGCAGGCAGGGCTACACAGATACGCAGTATTTT. Protein sequence: CASSLDGRQGYTDTQYF.

The rearrangement links TRBV29-1 to TRBJ1-2; no clear D. The CDR3 is 11 amino acids. Germline V gene data show CDR1 as SQVTM and CDR2 as ANQGSEA. Trimming took off 3 bases at V and 0 bases at J, with 2 bases between the two ends. The CDR3 here is CSVDANYGYTF. CDR3 DNA sequence: TGCAGCGTTGACGCTAACTATGGCTACACCTTC.

This sequence joins TRBV23-1 and TRBJ1-5, with 7 bases lining up with TRBD1. TRBV23-1 has ORF status, its function being uncertain. The CDR3 contains 18 residues. V lost 7 bases and J lost 0; bases outside the gene matches: 15. The CDR3 DNA sequence: TGCGCCAGCACCGGGGGCCCCGACAGGGTAGCTAGCAATCAGCCCCAGCATTTT. It specifies CASTGGPDRVASNQPQHF.

V and J are TRBV19 and TRBJ2-1; maybe TRBD2 (7 bases). Trimming left V 0 bases short and J 5 bases short, with 11 bases between. The CDR3 length is 15 residues. Germline CDR1 and CDR2: LNHDA and SQIVND (reference sequence). For the CDR3, the DNA is TGTGCCAGTAGTATAGATGAGGGGGGGCACAATGAGCAGTTCTTC. It codes for CASSIDEGGHNEQFF.

This sequence joins TRBV4-2 and TRBJ2-2; 7 positions match TRBD1. After removal of 6 bases from V and 7 bases from J, the junction contained 8 bases not matched to a gene. Germline CDR1 LGHNA, CDR2 YNFKEQ. CDR3 length equals 14 residues. CDR3 region: CASSGEGAGGELFF. In DNA, the CDR3 is TGTGCCAGCAGTGGAGAGGGGGCCGGCGGGGAGCTGTTTTTT.

The CDR3 DNA reads as TGCGCCAGCAGCCACGGGGGGCCCAGCACAGATACGCAGTATTTT. Residues: CASSHGGPSTDTQYF. The chain joins TRBV4-3 to TRBJ2-3, with D perhaps matching TRBD2 (7 bases). The V end was cut by 3 bases, the J end by 0 bases, with 10 bases between. The germline V gene encodes CDR1 LGHNA and CDR2 YSLEER. This CDR3 region has 15 residues.

The J gene is TRBJ1-3, the V gene TRBV9; D might be TRBD1 (6 bases). Trimming removed 4 bases at V and 3 bases at J, with 8 bases between. The CDR3 is 13 amino acids. From germline, CDR1 is SGDLS and CDR2 YYNGEE. CDR3 DNA sequence: TGTGCCAGCAGCCCACAGGGTGGAAACACCATATATTTT. Translation: CASSPQGGNTIYF.

This chain uses TRBV30 with TRBJ1-1; D perhaps matches TRBD1 (5 bases). Per the germline V gene, CDR1 is GTSNPN and CDR2 is SVGIG (reference sequence). The ends were cut back, 3 bases at V and 6 bases at J, with 11 bases in the middle. This CDR3 comprises 12 residues. CDR3 loop: CAWRAGRAEAFF. The CDR3 region has the DNA TGTGCCTGGAGAGCGGGGCGCGCTGAAGCTTTCTTT.

V gene TRBV5-6 combines with J gene TRBJ1-2; TRBD1 matches at 8 bases. V was clipped by 4 bases and J by 8 bases; unmatched bases: 13. Germline V gene sequence: CDR1 SGHDT, CDR2 YYEEEE. The CDR3 contains 15 residues. The CDR3 nucleotides read TGTGCCAGCAGCCCCGGACAGGGTGGGTTAGGGGGCTACACCTTC. Amino acid sequence: CASSPGQGGLGGYTF.

The chain has TRBV11-2 and TRBJ2-7, with 9 bases matching TRBD1. The trim removed 5 bases at V and 4 bases at J, leaving 6 bases unmatched. Germline V gives CDR1 SGHAT, CDR2 FQNNGV. The CDR3 is made up of 14 amino acids. The chain's CDR3 is CASSPMTGGYEQYF. CDR3 coding DNA: TGTGCCAGCAGCCCAATGACAGGGGGATACGAGCAGTACTTC.